What follows describes a single T cell receptor (beta chain). Its antigen is as yet unknown. The sample originates from a study of shared clonotypes between healthy human individuals. The study, taken as a whole, reports: Depth of sequencing was expected to influence donor clonotype sharing. Sampling covered nothing but blood. Tissue TCR repertoires likely differ from those found in blood.

300 ng DNA, some 30,000 T cell genomes, went into unsorted PBMC replicate PCRs. Sequenced by immunoSEQ multiplex PCR; TCRdb stores in-frame clones only, minus some. The table lists some 530,000 clones, 78% of them singletons. The ends were cut back, 0 bases at V and 5 bases at J, with 14 bases in the middle. The germline V gene has CDR1 SGDLS and CDR2 YYNGEE. The length of the CDR3 is 15 residues. About 90 million PBMCs per unsorted sample were used for genomic DNA. The chain uses TRBV9 and TRBJ2-5; D might be TRBD1 (6 bases). Specimen: PBMCs. This receptor was identified in a woman in her thirties or forties in good health. Some clones in this sample may be carry-over from other donors' samples. The CDR3 loop reads CASSVDQGQGETQYF. The CDR3 nucleotides are TGTGCCAGCAGCGTAGATCAGGGCCAGGGGGAGACCCAGTACTTC.